These T cell receptor beta chains were read from a single sample in a study of TIL therapy for anti-PD-1-resistant metastatic lung cancer. Clones were sequenced by immunoSEQ multiplex PCR, and TCRdb holds only the in-frame ones, with some missing. The data contain more than 90,000 clones, about two thirds of them singletons. Sequenced material: tumor tissue, taken at baseline. These receptors were collected from a person aged 30 to 80 with non-small cell lung cancer. CDR3s include the opening cysteine and the closing phenylalanine or tryptophan. Fields, in order: V gene, D gene, J gene, clone size, CDR3 protein, CDR3 DNA. The D gene is left open where the match is weak. Clone size is given for some rows only: seen once, a few or many times, or a class if the clone is expanded.

>TRBV7-9|NA|TRBJ1-4|NA
CASSLVGGRDEKLFF
TGTGCCAGCAGCTTAGTCGGGGGGCGCGATGAAAAACTGTTTTTT
>TRBV25-1|NA|TRBJ2-2|few
CASSEYGTAGTGELFF
TGTGCCAGCAGTGAATACGGGACAGCGGGCACCGGGGAGCTGTTTTTT
>TRBV3-1/TRBV3-2|NA|TRBJ1-2|once
CASSQFVNYGYTF
TGTGCCAGCAGCCAATTTGTGAACTATGGCTACACCTTC
>TRBV14|NA|TRBJ2-5|NA
CASSPRALYQETQYF
TGTGCCAGCAGCCCCAGGGCCCTGTACCAAGAGACCCAGTACTTC
>TRBV7-9|NA|TRBJ1-2|NA
CASSLAGDRENYGYTF
TGTGCCAGCAGCTTAGCTGGGGACCGGGAAAACTATGGCTACACCTTC
>TRBV6-6|NA|TRBJ1-3|once
CASRGTTAGNTIYF
TGTGCCAGCAGGGGGACTACGGCAGGAAACACCATATATTTT
>TRBV5-5|TRBD1|TRBJ2-3|NA
CASQGMTGNQDTQYF
TGTGCCAGCCAGGGGATGACAGGGAATCAAGATACGCAGTATTTT
>TRBV11-2|NA|TRBJ2-3|few
CASKIEGTDTQYF
TGTGCCAGCAAAATCGAGGGGACAGATACGCAGTATTTT
>TRBV27|NA|TRBJ1-1|few
CASSFASGGDTEAFF
TGTGCCAGCAGTTTCGCATCTGGGGGAGACACTGAAGCTTTCTTT
>TRBV6-5|NA|TRBJ2-1|NA
CASSYSGEREQFF
TGTGCCAGCAGTTACTCGGGTGAGCGGGAGCAGTTCTTC
>TRBV9|TRBD1|TRBJ2-7|few
CASSPGGTGGSYEQYF
TGTGCCAGCAGCCCCGGGGGGACAGGGGGTTCCTACGAGCAGTACTTC
>TRBV9|NA|TRBJ1-1|NA
CASSVSGDLTEAFF
TGTGCCAGCAGCGTATCGGGGGACCTGACTGAAGCTTTCTTT
>TRBV5-4|NA|TRBJ1-4|NA
CASSLGRTSEKLFF
TGTGCCAGCAGCTTAGGTCGGACGTCGGAAAAACTGTTTTTT
>TRBV25-1|NA|TRBJ2-1|NA
CASSEPRTDDNEQFF
TGTGCCAGCAGTGAACCCCGGACGGATGACAATGAGCAGTTCTTC
>TRBV15|TRBD1|TRBJ2-7|NA
CATSRDEGAYEQYF
TGTGCCACCAGCAGAGATGAGGGGGCGTACGAGCAGTACTTC
>TRBV6-5|NA|TRBJ1-1|NA
CASSYFLNTEAFF
TGTGCCAGCAGTTACTTTCTGAACACTGAAGCTTTCTTT
>TRBV7-9|NA|TRBJ2-1|few
CASSLALSSYNEQFF
TGTGCCAGCAGCTTGGCCTTGAGCTCCTACAATGAGCAGTTCTTC
>TRBV29-1|NA|TRBJ2-3|few
CSVVPSTDTQYF
TGCAGCGTTGTCCCTAGCACAGATACGCAGTATTTT
>TRBV29-1|NA|TRBJ2-3|NA
CSGQGGVGTDTQYF
TGCAGCGGCCAAGGAGGGGTGGGAACAGATACGCAGTATTTT
>TRBV4-1|TRBD2|TRBJ2-7|NA
CASSQGPGRDEQYF
TGCGCCAGCAGCCAAGGGCCAGGGAGGGACGAGCAGTACTTC
>TRBV19|TRBD1|TRBJ2-3|NA
CASSIADRGTSDTQYF
TGTGCCAGTAGTATAGCAGACAGGGGCACCTCAGATACGCAGTATTTT
>TRBV27|NA|TRBJ2-1|NA
CASSSQDGIPYNEQFF
TGTGCCAGCAGTTCCCAAGATGGGATACCCTACAATGAGCAGTTCTTC
>TRBV7-2|TRBD1|TRBJ2-2|NA
CASSRPGGQRQTGELFF
TGTGCCAGCAGCCGTCCTGGGGGACAGAGGCAAACCGGGGAGCTGTTTTTT
>TRBV5-1|NA|TRBJ1-1|NA
CASSLSADLQGEAFF
TGCGCCAGCAGCTTGTCGGCAGACCTCCAAGGTGAAGCTTTCTTT
>TRBV2|NA|TRBJ1-1|once
CASSEVGGRTEAFF
TGTGCCAGCAGTGAAGTCGGTGGTCGGACTGAAGCTTTCTTT
>TRBV7-2|NA|TRBJ1-5|NA
CASSLAPDRNQPQHF
TGTGCCAGCAGCTTAGCTCCGGACAGAAATCAGCCCCAGCATTTT